What follows is one TCR beta chain and its context. The source of the sample is a study of blood T cell repertoires in COVID-19. Profiling relied on immunoSEQ multiplex PCR, and the TCRdb table lists in-frame clones only, not all of them. Among roughly 100,000 clones, 80% to 90% were seen once, and the ten largest hold 18%. The CDR3 sequence is 17 residues long. V was trimmed by 0 bases and J by 2 bases, leaving 13 bases between them. The germline V gene has CDR1 LGHDT and CDR2 YNNKEL (reference sequence). The source of this sequence is a woman of 80 years or more with acute or convalescent COVID-19. V is TRBV3-1 (or the pseudogene TRBV3-2) and J is TRBJ2-2; D is ambiguous. Input material: peripheral blood. CDR3 nucleotides: TGTGCCAGCAGCCAAGATGTGCGGCGGATAAACACCGGGGAGCTGTTTTTT. The encoded protein is CASSQDVRRINTGELFF.